These 9 T cell receptor beta chains were sequenced from one sample in a study of blood T cell repertoires in COVID-19. Produced via immunoSEQ multiplex PCR; TCRdb's table is partial and in-frame only. This sample yields under 300,000 clones, of which around 86% are seen a single time; roughly 2.9% belongs to the top ten. The source material was peripheral blood. These receptors were collected from a woman aged 55-69 years with active or convalescent COVID-19.

Here the CDR3 DNA reads TGTGCCAGAAGCAATGCATGGGACAGGGGGTACGAGCAGTACTTC. As protein: CARSNAWDRGYEQYF. V is TRBV5-3 and J is TRBJ2-7; 11 nucleotides align to TRBD1. TRBV5-3 is assigned to the ORF class and has an uncertain function. This CDR3 has 15 residues. Unmatched junction bases numbered 7, after V lost 4 bases and J lost 4 bases.

The J gene is TRBJ2-7, the V gene TRBV6-5; 7 bases agree with TRBD2. Trimming cost V 8 bases and J 5 bases; bases outside gene matches: 15. Germline CDR1 is MNHEY and CDR2 is SVGAGI. The CDR3 extends over 15 amino acids. The CDR3 protein is CASWPSMGGNHEQYF. DNA for the CDR3: TGTGCCAGCTGGCCTTCGATGGGGGGGAATCACGAGCAGTACTTC.

The V and J genes are TRBV19 and TRBJ2-5; a weak D match, TRBD2 (5 bases). The CDR3 extends over 13 amino acids. The V gene's germline CDR1 is LNHDA and CDR2 SQIVND (reference sequence). Trimming took off 6 bases at V and 1 base at J, with 9 bases between the two ends. The CDR3 region is CASRRVPQETQYF. For the CDR3, the DNA is TGTGCCAGTAGGAGGGTCCCCCAAGAGACCCAGTACTTC.

This chain joins TRBV9 and TRBJ2-2, with D hard to call. V gave up 4 bases and J gave up 2 bases, with 12 bases separating them. Per the germline V gene, CDR1 is SGDLS and CDR2 is YYNGEE. The CDR3 is made up of 15 amino acids. The CDR3 loop is CASSQLGVNTGELFF. As DNA, the CDR3 is TGTGCCAGCAGCCAGCTGGGCGTTAACACCGGGGAGCTGTTTTTT.

Concerning this clone: At one end the junction does not follow the germline gene, possibly because of a read error. The V call is TRBV7-7, the J call TRBJ2-1, with D uncertain. The germline V gene encodes CDR1 SSHAT and CDR2 FNYEAQ (reference sequence). There are 13 residues in the CDR3. CDR3 DNA: TGTGCTAGCAGCCCGCAGTACAACAATGAGCAGTTCTTC. Amino acid sequence: CASSPQYNNEQFF.

The chain joins TRBV11-2 to TRBJ2-4; 7 bases align to TRBD1. V shed 3 bases, J shed 5 bases, and the junction held 4 bases outside the gene matches. CDR1 and CDR2 from the germline V gene are SGHAT and FQNNGV. This CDR3 is built from 14 residues. CDR3 loop: CASSLRGRENIQYF. CDR3 bases: TGTGCCAGCAGCTTGAGGGGGCGCGAAAACATTCAGTACTTC.

This clone showed up just once. The rearrangement links TRBV4-3 to TRBJ2-7, with 8 nucleotides matching TRBD1. The CDR3 totals 17 residues. Germline lookup yields CDR1 LGHNA and CDR2 YSLEER. V lost 3 bases, J lost 1 base, and 11 bases stayed unmatched. The CDR3 region is CASSHKMTGEISYEQYF. The CDR3, as DNA: TGCGCCAGCAGCCATAAAATGACAGGGGAAATTTCCTACGAGCAGTACTTC.

The rearrangement links TRBV7-3 to TRBJ2-7; TRBD2 matches 11 bases. The germline V gene encodes CDR1 SGHTA and CDR2 FQGTGA. This CDR3 region has 15 residues. Losses at the gene ends were 4 bases for V and 3 bases for J; bases not matched to a gene: 5. CDR3 nucleotides: TGTGCCAGCAGCTCCGGGACTAGCGGCGACTACGAGCAGTACTTC. It specifies CASSSGTSGDYEQYF.

This clone was detected only a few times. The chain uses TRBV18 and TRBJ1-5; D gene ambiguous. The V gene lost 2 bases and the J gene lost 7 bases, with 12 bases spanning the gap. The length of the CDR3 is 14 residues. Per the germline V gene, CDR1 is KGHSH and CDR2 is LQKENI. The CDR3 DNA reads TGTGCCAGCTCACCAGGCCCTGACGGGCAGCCCCAGCATTTT. Its translation: CASSPGPDGQPQHF.